A selection of T cell receptor beta chains follows, all from one sample in a study of T cells in Graves' hyperthyroidism and ophthalmopathy. TCRdb recomputed calls from the multiplex PCR reads with MiXCR, one row per CDR3 protein. The table includes about 560,000 distinct CDR3 sequences, over 15% detected once. The specimen sequenced was blood. All receptors come from a woman aged 18-29 years with Graves' hyperthyroidism. Both conserved end residues are part of each CDR3. Fields, in order: CDR3 DNA, CDR3 protein, J gene, D gene, V gene, clone size. A D gene is named only where the DNA matches it firmly. The listing skips clone size in some rows; elsewhere it reads once, few, many or a size class.

CDR3nt: TGTGCCAGCAGCTTCTTCCGTGGACTAGCGGCCCTCACAGATACGCAGTATTTT
CDR3aa: CASSFFRGLAALTDTQYF
j_gene: TRBJ2-3
d_gene: TRBD2
v_gene: TRBV11-1
abundance: many

CDR3nt: TGTGCCAGCGAGCTAGCGGGAGTCGAGCAGTACTTC
CDR3aa: CASELAGVEQYF
j_gene: TRBJ2-7
d_gene: TRBD2
v_gene: TRBV2
abundance: many

CDR3nt: TGTGCCGGGAGGACAGGGAACTATGGCTACACCTTC
CDR3aa: CAGRTGNYGYTF
j_gene: TRBJ1-2
d_gene: TRBD1
v_gene: TRBV30
abundance: -

CDR3nt: TGTGCCAGCAGTTTAGGGTTCGGCAGGGGGGCCTACGAGCAGTACTTC
CDR3aa: CASSLGFGRGAYEQYF
j_gene: TRBJ2-7
d_gene: -
v_gene: TRBV27
abundance: few

CDR3nt: TGTGCCAGCAGTACCGGGACAGTGAGCTCCTACGAGCAGTACTTC
CDR3aa: CASSTGTVSSYEQYF
j_gene: TRBJ2-7
d_gene: TRBD1
v_gene: TRBV28
abundance: many

CDR3nt: TGCGCCAGCAGCCGCCGTGGGATTGGGGGTTCTGACACTGAAGCTTTCTTT
CDR3aa: CASSRRGIGGSDTEAFF
j_gene: TRBJ1-1
d_gene: -
v_gene: TRBV5-1
abundance: -

CDR3nt: TGCAGTGCTAGAGATCCTGGGAACGAAAAACTGTTTTTT
CDR3aa: CSARDPGNEKLFF
j_gene: TRBJ1-4
d_gene: -
v_gene: TRBV20-1
abundance: -

CDR3nt: TGTGCCAGCAGCCAAGACGGAGGAATTCAAGGCGAGCAGTACTTC
CDR3aa: CASSQDGGIQGEQYF
j_gene: TRBJ2-7
d_gene: -
v_gene: TRBV3-1
abundance: -

CDR3nt: TGTGCCAGCTCACCACTGGTGACTAGCGACTACAATGAGCAGTTCTTC
CDR3aa: CASSPLVTSDYNEQFF
j_gene: TRBJ2-1
d_gene: TRBD2
v_gene: TRBV18
abundance: many

CDR3nt: TGTGCCAGCTCACTAGCGGGACTAGCGGGAGGGGAGCAGTTCTTC
CDR3aa: CASSLAGLAGGEQFF
j_gene: TRBJ2-1
d_gene: TRBD2
v_gene: TRBV18
abundance: -

CDR3nt: TGTGCCAGCAGTTTAAGTCTAGCATGGGATGAGCAGTTCTTC
CDR3aa: CASSLSLAWDEQFF
j_gene: TRBJ2-1
d_gene: -
v_gene: TRBV12-3/TRBV12-4
abundance: many

CDR3nt: TGTGCCAGCAGTTTGTGGCAGGGGCACGAGCAGTACTTC
CDR3aa: CASSLWQGHEQYF
j_gene: TRBJ2-7
d_gene: -
v_gene: TRBV12-3/TRBV12-4
abundance: many

CDR3nt: TGTGCCAGTAGTATCAGGGGTACGGACAGGGACTATGGCTACACCTTC
CDR3aa: CASSIRGTDRDYGYTF
j_gene: TRBJ1-2
d_gene: TRBD1
v_gene: TRBV19
abundance: -

CDR3nt: TGTGCCGGCAGTTTTCGAGGGAATAGCAATCAGCCCCAGCATTTT
CDR3aa: CAGSFRGNSNQPQHF
j_gene: TRBJ1-5
d_gene: -
v_gene: TRBV12-3/TRBV12-4
abundance: -

CDR3nt: TGTGCCTGGAGTGTAGGACGGATTCGGTCAGATACGCAGTATTTT
CDR3aa: CAWSVGRIRSDTQYF
j_gene: TRBJ2-3
d_gene: -
v_gene: TRBV30
abundance: many

CDR3nt: TGCGCCAGCAGCCAAGAAGGGGAAGCTGAAGCTTTCTTT
CDR3aa: CASSQEGEAEAFF
j_gene: TRBJ1-1
d_gene: -
v_gene: TRBV4-1
abundance: many

CDR3nt: TGCGCCAGCAGCTTGGCCCTCTCTGGTGGCAATGAGCAGTTCTTC
CDR3aa: CASSLALSGGNEQFF
j_gene: TRBJ2-1
d_gene: -
v_gene: TRBV5-1
abundance: few

CDR3nt: TGTGCCAGCAGTCTCCGGGAGGTTGAAAAACTGTTTTTT
CDR3aa: CASSLREVEKLFF
j_gene: TRBJ1-4
d_gene: -
v_gene: TRBV12-3/TRBV12-4
abundance: many

CDR3nt: TGTGCCAGCAGCTTTAGCGGGGGCGTACAAGAGACCCAGTACTTC
CDR3aa: CASSFSGGVQETQYF
j_gene: TRBJ2-5
d_gene: TRBD2
v_gene: TRBV11-2
abundance: many

CDR3nt: TGTGCCAGCTCACGACGGGACAGGGTGGATAATTCACCCCTCCACTTT
CDR3aa: CASSRRDRVDNSPLHF
j_gene: TRBJ1-6
d_gene: TRBD1
v_gene: TRBV18
abundance: -

CDR3nt: TGTGCCAGTAGTGACGGGTCCGCTAACTATGGCTACACCTTC
CDR3aa: CASSDGSANYGYTF
j_gene: TRBJ1-2
d_gene: -
v_gene: TRBV19
abundance: -

CDR3nt: TGTGCCAGCAGTTTGGGGGGAGTCGATTCACCCCTCCACTTT
CDR3aa: CASSLGGVDSPLHF
j_gene: TRBJ1-6
d_gene: -
v_gene: TRBV12-3/TRBV12-4
abundance: many

CDR3nt: TGCAGCGTTGGACAGGGGGGACGGGAAAAACTGTTTTTT
CDR3aa: CSVGQGGREKLFF
j_gene: TRBJ1-4
d_gene: TRBD1
v_gene: TRBV29-1
abundance: few

CDR3nt: TGTGCCAGCAGCTTAGGCGAAATCACTGAAGCTTTCTTT
CDR3aa: CASSLGEITEAFF
j_gene: TRBJ1-1
d_gene: -
v_gene: TRBV11-1
abundance: many

CDR3nt: TGTGCCAGCTCACATCAGGGGGAGCACACTGAAGCTTTCTTT
CDR3aa: CASSHQGEHTEAFF
j_gene: TRBJ1-1
d_gene: TRBD1
v_gene: TRBV18
abundance: many

CDR3nt: TGTGCCAGCAGCCTCGCGACAGGCTCGACCTACAATGAGCAGTTCTTC
CDR3aa: CASSLATGSTYNEQFF
j_gene: TRBJ2-1
d_gene: -
v_gene: TRBV12-3/TRBV12-4
abundance: -

CDR3nt: TGCAGTGCTGCCACAGGGGGCAACTACGAGCAGTACTTC
CDR3aa: CSAATGGNYEQYF
j_gene: TRBJ2-7
d_gene: TRBD1
v_gene: TRBV20-1
abundance: many

CDR3nt: TGTGCCAGCAGGCCTGACTCGAACACTGAAGCTTTCTTT
CDR3aa: CASRPDSNTEAFF
j_gene: TRBJ1-1
d_gene: -
v_gene: TRBV6-1
abundance: many

CDR3nt: TGTGCCAGCAGCCAATCGCGGACTAACGAGCAGTACTTC
CDR3aa: CASSQSRTNEQYF
j_gene: TRBJ2-7
d_gene: -
v_gene: TRBV3-1
abundance: -

CDR3nt: TGCAGTGCTAGAGTAGACCCGCCAGAGACCCAGTACTTC
CDR3aa: CSARVDPPETQYF
j_gene: TRBJ2-5
d_gene: -
v_gene: TRBV20-1
abundance: many

CDR3nt: TGTGCCAGCAGCTTAAATTCTGGGGGTGGTATTCAGTACTTC
CDR3aa: CASSLNSGGGIQYF
j_gene: TRBJ2-4
d_gene: -
v_gene: TRBV7-2
abundance: few

CDR3nt: TGTGCCAGTAAATTCGACAGGGGGCTCCACTACGAGCAGTACTTC
CDR3aa: CASKFDRGLHYEQYF
j_gene: TRBJ2-7
d_gene: TRBD1
v_gene: TRBV28
abundance: many

CDR3nt: TGTGCCAGTAACAGACTAGCGGGAGCCATAGATACGCAGTATTTT
CDR3aa: CASNRLAGAIDTQYF
j_gene: TRBJ2-3
d_gene: TRBD2
v_gene: TRBV6-2/TRBV6-3
abundance: -

CDR3nt: TGTGCCAGCAGCTTAGGAAGCGGTCCCTACAATGAGCAGTTCTTC
CDR3aa: CASSLGSGPYNEQFF
j_gene: TRBJ2-1
d_gene: -
v_gene: TRBV11-2
abundance: many

CDR3nt: TGTGCCAGCAGCTTAGCCCCAAGGCTAGCGGGGGGATTGGAGACCCAGTACTTC
CDR3aa: CASSLAPRLAGGLETQYF
j_gene: TRBJ2-5
d_gene: TRBD2
v_gene: TRBV7-6
abundance: -

CDR3nt: TGCAGCGTCTCACGGAGGGGCGGAGGCGCCCAGAACACTGAAGCTTTCTTT
CDR3aa: CSVSRRGGGAQNTEAFF
j_gene: TRBJ1-1
d_gene: -
v_gene: TRBV29-1
abundance: -

CDR3nt: TGCAGTGCTGACAACAGGGTTACCGAGCAGTATTTT
CDR3aa: CSADNRVTEQYF
j_gene: TRBJ2-3
d_gene: -
v_gene: TRBV20-1
abundance: few

CDR3nt: TGTGCCAGCGGGCGGACGCGGGCTGGAGATACGCAGTATTTT
CDR3aa: CASGRTRAGDTQYF
j_gene: TRBJ2-3
d_gene: -
v_gene: TRBV6-1
abundance: -

CDR3nt: TGTGCCATCAGTGAGCGGGGAGGCAACGATCAGCCCCAGCATTTT
CDR3aa: CAISERGGNDQPQHF
j_gene: TRBJ1-5
d_gene: -
v_gene: TRBV10-3
abundance: many

CDR3nt: TGTGCCAGCAGCACTACAGGGTTGGGCAATCAGCCCCAGCATTTT
CDR3aa: CASSTTGLGNQPQHF
j_gene: TRBJ1-5
d_gene: -
v_gene: TRBV12-3/TRBV12-4
abundance: many

CDR3nt: TGTGCCACCAGCGTGGGTCGGGAGGTCAAAAACATTCAGTACTTC
CDR3aa: CATSVGREVKNIQYF
j_gene: TRBJ2-4
d_gene: TRBD2
v_gene: TRBV15
abundance: -

CDR3nt: TGTGCTAGTGGTTTGATCCCCGGGGTAAGCTCCTACGAGCAGTACTTC
CDR3aa: CASGLIPGVSSYEQYF
j_gene: TRBJ2-7
d_gene: -
v_gene: TRBV12-5
abundance: -